This entry is about one T cell receptor (beta chain). Its matching antigen is unknown. This CDR3 comprises 16 residues. Unmatched junction bases numbered 11, after V lost 6 bases and J lost 3 bases. Looked up from germline, CDR1 is LNHNV and CDR2 is YYDKDF (reference sequence). The record originates from a study of OX40 agonist ivuxolimab in advanced cancers. Study at large: From about 23 to 85 years was the age range, with a mean of around 56 years, and approximately 80% were male. Treatment received earlier with anti-PD-1, anti-PD-L1 or anti-CTLA-4 agents was allowed, and more than 30% had some.

General study points: In CD8+ T cells, expanded clones were on average more numerous than in CD4+.

Repertoires were generated with immunoSEQ multiplex PCR, while TCRdb's copy carries only in-frame clones and drops some. The sample carries approximately 47,000 clones, about 86% recorded once. Blood sampling took place at baseline, cycle 4 day 1, and cycle 7 day 1. The chain uses TRBV15 and TRBJ2-1; 7 nucleotides match TRBD2. This receptor was taken from an adult with an advanced solid tumor such as melanoma, head and neck, liver or kidney cancer. The sample in question was CD4+ or CD8+ T cells sorted from blood, obtained in a trial of the OX40 agonist ivuxolimab. CDR3 sequence (DNA): TGTGCCACCAGTGGATCGCGGGGGATCTACTACAATGAGCAGTTCTTC. Translating it yields CATSGSRGIYYNEQFF.